The rows below give T cell receptor beta chains drawn from one sample of a study of PD-1 blockade in classical Hodgkin lymphoma. The method was immunoSEQ multiplex PCR; TCRdb's version includes in-frame clones alone and lacks a portion of them. The sample yields tens of thousands of clones, about 80% seen once. The starting material was peripheral blood mononuclear cells (PBMCs), obtained before the fourth cycle of nivolumab. These TCRs come from a human donor with classical Hodgkin lymphoma. CDR3s include the opening cysteine and the closing phenylalanine or tryptophan. The D gene is left open where the match is weak. The size entry is marked missing in some rows and otherwise reads once, few, many or a size class.

clone_size cdr3_length j_call v_call d_call cdr3_aa cdr3_nt
NA 13 TRBJ2-3 TRBV5-4 NA CASSFGWTDTQYF TGTGCCAGCAGCTTTGGGTGGACAGATACGCAGTATTTT
NA 12 TRBJ2-2 TRBV12-5 NA CASGLNTGELFF TGTGCTAGTGGTTTGAACACCGGGGAGCTGTTTTTT
few 17 TRBJ2-1 TRBV5-1 TRBD2 CASSGNSGRAVFYEQFF TGCGCCAGCAGCGGTAATAGCGGGAGGGCCGTATTCTATGAGCAGTTCTTC
NA 11 TRBJ2-7 TRBV6-1 NA CASRRTYEQYF TGTGCCAGCAGGCGGACCTACGAGCAGTACTTC
NA 14 TRBJ2-7 TRBV11-2 NA CASSLERQSYEQYF TGTGCCAGCAGCTTAGAACGACAGTCCTACGAGCAGTACTTC
few 13 TRBJ2-5 TRBV29-1 NA CSVGGQPQETQYF TGCAGCGTTGGGGGACAACCCCAAGAGACCCAGTACTTC
NA 11 TRBJ2-3 TRBV15 NA CATSSALTQYF TGTGCCACCAGCAGCGCCCTTACGCAGTATTTT
NA 14 TRBJ2-7 TRBV5-1 TRBD1 CASSPLAGGYEQYF TGCGCCAGCAGCCCCCTAGCAGGGGGTTACGAGCAGTACTTC
NA 18 TRBJ1-6 TRBV15 NA CATSRGPQGGPYNSPLHF TGTGCCACCAGCAGAGGACCACAGGGAGGACCCTATAATTCACCCCTCCACTTT
NA 13 TRBJ2-5 TRBV11-2 TRBD1 CASSSDRAETQYF TGTGCCAGCAGCTCGGACAGGGCAGAGACCCAGTACTTC
NA 14 TRBJ2-7 TRBV2 TRBD2 CASSKAGASYEQYF TGTGCCAGCAGTAAGGCGGGAGCCTCCTACGAGCAGTACTTC